This T cell receptor (beta chain) was sequenced for a study of blood T cell repertoires in COVID-19 (dated by TCRdb to 2020 to 2021). For the study in its entirety: Collaborator samples came from the United States, Italy and Spain and covered acute and convalescent phases of COVID-19. The prospective study material was composed of cDNA or gDNA derived from T cells, B-cell-depleted T cells, or PBMCs. Subjects who had been exposed to COVID-19, were actively infected with it, or had recovered from it provided the deeply sampled blood TCRbeta repertoires that made up the dataset. The repertoires were made available in a free public database intended to serve as a resource for research on the immune response to SARS-CoV-2. Samples were obtained from the ongoing ImmuneRACE study (first 160 participants) and from about 1,300 subjects provided by 6 global collaborators. Sample metadata almost always included a de-identified subject ID, COVID-19 status, age in years and sex. Where available, HLA class I and class II types were obtained from metadata supplied by the sample provider rather than from assay-based typing. Paper-wide results and their limitations: The amount of clinical and demographic metadata varied by source and participant and was provided uncurated.

TCRbeta CDR3 regions were amplified from genomic DNA by means of the immunoSEQ Assay, a bias-controlled multiplex PCR. On the study's bioinformatics: The number of nucleated cells in each sample was estimated by amplification of reference gene primers within the assay. To quantify the absolute abundance of each unique TCRbeta CDR3 rearrangement, sequence reads were collapsed and filtered. For each sample, productive Simpson clonality was calculated as the square root of Simpson's diversity index over productive rearrangements. What TCRdb holds here is the immuneACCESS table cut down to in-frame rearrangements. Part of the clones is not present; checked against another copy, under half of the missing clones reflect an unresolved V gene, and the others are unexplained. That table is the source of V, J and clone size, and D and trimming were worked out from the DNA. This sample comprises a few hundred thousand clones, roughly nine tenths of them detected only once. The ten top clones hold 1% of the sample.

Enrolling through a virtual design, the prospective study's participants ranged in age from roughly 18 to 95 years and lived across 24 United States geographic areas. In the prospective study, cohorts were assigned on the basis of participant-reported clinical history obtained from a screening survey and a study questionnaire. Recovered participants in ImmuneRACE Cohort 3 were defined as having two consecutive negative NP/OP PCR tests, clearance from a healthcare professional, or resolution of symptoms. In the prospective study, mobile phlebotomists collected whole blood, serum and a nasopharyngeal or oropharyngeal swab from each participant. Participants in the prospective study had the option to provide additional blood draws and questionnaires over a 2-month period. Before DNA extraction, prospective study blood samples were shipped either frozen or at room temperature. The CDR1 and CDR2 encoded by the germline V gene (reference sequence) are SGHNT and YYREEE. The junction shows trimming of 3 bases on V and 4 bases on J, and the gene matches do not reach 5 bases of it. Inclusive of the bounding cysteine and phenylalanine, the CDR3 is 15 residues long. Only the CDR3 DNA is retained, 45 bases long and in frame from the first base.

Turning to this clone: Its antigen target is currently unknown. No base qualities exist here, and no much larger clone lies one base off it.

The sequencing sample was made of PBMCs or T cells enriched from blood (not recorded which). The chain couples TRBV5-4 to TRBJ1-2, with TRBD1 identical over 11 junction bases. This sequence originates from a man between 18 and 35 years old who had recovered from COVID-19. The CDR3 in this case is CASSSPGQGGYGYTF. At the DNA level, the sequence is TGTGCCAGCAGCTCGCCGGGACAGGGGGGCTATGGCTACACCTTC.